This is a list of T cell receptor beta chains from one sample in a study of T cell responses to AZD1222 COVID-19 vaccine. Clones were sequenced by immunoSEQ multiplex PCR, and TCRdb holds only the in-frame ones, with some missing. The sample holds 110,000 to 150,000 clones; 80% to 95% are singletons and the top ten take less than 4.5%. This material consisted of peripheral blood, taken on day 0 of AZD1222 vaccination. The receptors were sampled from an adult in good health. CDR3s include the opening cysteine and the closing phenylalanine or tryptophan.

TRBV19 | CASGALQALGNTIYF
TRBV7-2 | CASSFTGSSAEKLFF
TRBV7-3 | CASSRVGGRSTEAFF
TRBV10-3 | CAISEAGGILYEQYF
TRBV6-5 | CATRQRPQETQYF
TRBV7-6 | CASSPHQQSNQPQHF
TRBV7-2 | CASSLDLAKNIQYF
TRBV5-4 | CASSSPTVSEHNEQFF
TRBV5-1 | CASSAWGGRRSSYNEQFF
TRBV27 | CASSPLGTGGYTGELFF
TRBV5-1 | CASSLAAAINEQFF
TRBV19 | CASSIRGRRTTTNEKLFF
TRBV6-5 | CASSTSGPMSAFF
TRBV9 | CASSSRVPGLDPGELFF
TRBV19 | CASCRQGPCLAYEQYF
TRBV5-1 | CASSLGQALSYEQYF
TRBV6-1 | CASSEALGQPQHF
TRBV6-5 | CASSYGTVNTEAFF
TRBV3-1/TRBV3-2 | CASSEGTGLAGNEQFF
TRBV10-3 | CAISEMGQNTEAFF
TRBV6-5 | CASRPLGNEQFF
TRBV6-1 | CASSDGAYEQYF
TRBV7-9 | CASSPAGRNEKLFF
TRBV15 | CATSRDQRDGYGYTF
TRBV5-1 | CASSLLWDPQGVSGNTIYF
TRBV5-1 | CASSLISSEQFF
TRBV30 | CAWSVWGQGNEQYF
TRBV28 | CASKGGAAGNTIYF
TRBV24-1 | CASKQGEDTEAFF
TRBV12-1 | CAIPPGGWVETQYF
TRBV7-2 | CASSKRTGGRAAGYTF
TRBV30 | CAWQHSSDNSPLHF
TRBV27 | CASRGGGTARNEQFF
TRBV18 | CASSTTVTSGNEQYF
TRBV9 | CASSVSTSAGTDTQYF